The present T cell receptor (beta chain) was sequenced within a study of blood T cell repertoires in COVID-19. Study overall: COVID-19 samples collected from the United States, Italy and Spain covered acute and convalescent phases. Sample material is recorded as cDNA or gDNA derived from T cells, B-cell-depleted T cells, or PBMCs.

Original data processing: Amplified reference gene primers provided the basis for estimating nucleated cell counts. The table came from immunoSEQ multiplex PCR; TCRdb's copy has only in-frame clones and leaves some out. The DNA was the basis for D and trimming; V, J and clone size are from that table. The sample includes around 45,000 clones, 80% to 90% seen only once; the top ten take roughly 15%. V lost 0 bases, J lost 0 bases, and 6 bases lay in between. The CDR3 contains 14 residues. The germline V gene has CDR1 SGHAT and CDR2 FQDESV (reference sequence). The chain combines TRBV11-1 with TRBJ2-7; D possibly corresponds to TRBD2 (6 bases). This TCR was recovered from a man in his fifties or sixties with active COVID-19. The specimen sequenced was peripheral blood. CDR3 in amino acids: CASSLASGSYEQYF. In DNA, the CDR3 is TGTGCCAGCAGCTTAGCTAGCGGCTCCTACGAGCAGTACTTC.